This TCR beta chain appears in the sequencing data of a study of OX40 agonist ivuxolimab in advanced cancers. TCRdb's table, derived via immunoSEQ multiplex PCR, lists solely in-frame clones and lacks some. The sample includes tens of thousands of clones, about 87% of them seen just once. The CDR3 runs 14 residues. V lost 0 bases and J lost 3, with 10 bases in between. Germline V CDR1 and CDR2: SGHRS, YFSETQ. This chain connects TRBV5-1 to TRBJ2-7; tentatively, D is TRBD1 (5 bases). The TCR sequence derives from an adult with an advanced solid tumor such as melanoma, head and neck, liver or kidney cancer. Specimen: CD4+ or CD8+ T cells sorted from blood, collected in a trial of the OX40 agonist ivuxolimab. CDR3 DNA sequence: TGCGCCAGCAGCTTGGATCCAGGGTTCTACGAGCAGTACTTC. It specifies CASSLDPGFYEQYF.